The source of this T cell receptor beta chain is a study of shared clonotypes between healthy human individuals (dated by TCRdb to 2018 to 2021). For the study in its entirety: The cohort comprised a couple of women and a few men aged 18 to 49 years. For each donor, CD4 naive and CD4 memory were each run on three plates, CD8 naive on two plates, and CD8 memory on one plate. To estimate repertoire size and how much clonotype sharing occurs between individuals, the study deeply sequenced the blood TCR repertoires of about five healthy adults. To increase sequencing depth and limit assay-specific biases, different laboratories used diverse techniques to prepare libraries and sequence TCR repertoires. Leukapheresis yielded between about 0.85 and 10 billion PBMCs per donor.

Using the deep immunoSEQ assay, TCR CDR3 regions were amplified from genomic DNA by multiplex PCR. Extracted genomic DNA from each cell subset was spread evenly across all wells of several immunoSEQ 96-well plates, with each plate serving as a replicate. For sorted subsets, roughly 200 ng of genomic DNA, equivalent to tens of thousands of T cell genomes, went into each replicate PCR. The purified libraries were quantified using a Qubit 3.0 fluorometer, sized with a Bioanalyzer 2100, and then quantified again using the KAPA Library Quantification kit. Every immunoSEQ 96-well plate was sequenced on a separate single-read 150-cycle Illumina NextSeq 550 flow cell. Turning to the authors' computational methods: Because the immunoSEQ output included only junctional sequences and no quality scores, the filtering could not be the same as the filtering used for full-length reads. Sequences were annotated with PyIR, a Python wrapper for IgBLAST v1.9, using IMGT germline references to assign V/J genes and CDR3. Reads were filtered out if the reads had weak V/J assignments (E-value above 1e-6), no CDR3, stop codons, out-of-frame junctions, or ambiguous translated residues. V3J clonotypes were defined by identical inferred V gene, J gene, and CDR3 amino acid sequence. The percentage overlap between two repertoires was calculated by dividing the number of shared unique clonotypes by the size of the smaller repertoire. Repertoire richness was assessed with RTK rarefaction, the Chao1 estimator, and Recon v2.1 estimates of unobserved clonotypes. For all TCRbeta clonotypes obtained by the gDNA method from a few donors, generation probabilities were computed with OLGA. Drawn from immuneACCESS, this table holds only the in-frame rearrangements with V and J called that TCRdb kept. Clones are partly lost; checked studies trace under half to an unresolved V gene and leave the rest unexplained. From that table come the V and J calls and clone size; the DNA was used to work out D and trimming. Across this sample there are 2 million to 3 million clones, with more than 85% seen only once. The top ten clonotypes cover roughly 0.36% of the sample.

The donors were healthy, HIV-negative adults with no recently reported acute infections or vaccinations. All donors were Caucasian adults living in Nashville, Tennessee, USA. CD4+ T cells were enriched through magnetic negative selection, after which naive cells were positively selected on CD45RA and the remaining negative fraction served as the memory subset. Blood was obtained by leukapheresis, after which PBMCs were separated by Ficoll-Histopaque density gradient centrifugation and cryopreserved in liquid nitrogen vapor phase. Analytical flow cytometry was used to check the purity and quantity of every magnetically sorted T cell population. Genomic DNA was isolated from every sorted fraction and measured by UV absorbance on a Nanodrop 2000c. Remarks on this clone: No cognate antigen has been identified for it. No base-level quality is on record; no much larger clone is a single base apart.

CDR1 is given as MNHEY and CDR2 as SVGAGI, both from the germline V gene. At the junction V is shortened by 5 bases and J by 3 bases, with 14 bases in between. Taken from cysteine to phenylalanine, the CDR3 has 14 residues. Just CDR3 DNA is preserved here, 42 bases in frame from base 1. Study-level results and caveats: Pairwise subsampling led to the expectation that sequencing depth would affect the degree of clonotype sharing among donors. Rarefaction of sorted-subset datasets indicated incomplete sequencing despite the large sequencing depth. Sampling was restricted to blood, and TCR repertoires in tissue are likely to differ from TCR repertoires in blood. Clonotypes shared by all four sorted-subset donors showed higher generation probabilities than non-shared clonotypes. Naive subsets generally had larger estimated clonotype richness than memory subsets. Sharing across several donors was observed for around 5% of naive CD4, 3% to 4% of naive CD8, 2.3% of memory CD4, and around 0.42% of memory CD8 clonotypes. The genetic and exposure-history diversity represented was limited by the small number of donors.

The chain employs TRBV6-5 and TRBJ2-7; TRBD2 is a weak D gene call, 6 bases matching. The specimen was naive CD4+ T cells from PBMCs. Sample cell subset or site, as interpreted from the label and publication: CD45RA+ positively selected. The sequence was collected from a man in his late teens or twenties in good health. Some clones in this sample may be carry-over from other donors' samples. The CDR3 has the sequence CASSNVAVNYEQYF. The DNA is as follows: TGTGCCAGCAGTAACGTAGCGGTAAACTACGAGCAGTACTTC.